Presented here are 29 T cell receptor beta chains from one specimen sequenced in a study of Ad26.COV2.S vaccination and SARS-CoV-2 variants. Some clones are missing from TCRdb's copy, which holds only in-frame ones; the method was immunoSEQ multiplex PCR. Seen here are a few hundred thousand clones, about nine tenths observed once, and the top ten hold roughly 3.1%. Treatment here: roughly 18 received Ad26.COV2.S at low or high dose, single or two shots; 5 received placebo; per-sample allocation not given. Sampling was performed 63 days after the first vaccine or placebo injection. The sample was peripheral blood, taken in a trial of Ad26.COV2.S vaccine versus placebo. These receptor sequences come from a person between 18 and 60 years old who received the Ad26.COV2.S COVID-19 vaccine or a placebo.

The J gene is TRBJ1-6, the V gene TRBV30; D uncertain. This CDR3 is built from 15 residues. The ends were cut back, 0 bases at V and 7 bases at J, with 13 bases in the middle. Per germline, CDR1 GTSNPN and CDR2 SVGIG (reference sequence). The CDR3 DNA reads TGTGCCTGGAGTGTCGAGGACGGGAACAATTCACCCCTCCACTTT. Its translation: CAWSVEDGNNSPLHF. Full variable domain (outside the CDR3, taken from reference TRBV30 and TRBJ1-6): SQTIHQWPATLVQPVGSPLSLECTVEGTSNPNLYWYRQAAGRGLQLLFYSVGIGQISSEVPQNLSASRPQDRQFILSSKKLLLSDSGFYLCAWSVEDGNNSPLHFGNGTRLTVT.

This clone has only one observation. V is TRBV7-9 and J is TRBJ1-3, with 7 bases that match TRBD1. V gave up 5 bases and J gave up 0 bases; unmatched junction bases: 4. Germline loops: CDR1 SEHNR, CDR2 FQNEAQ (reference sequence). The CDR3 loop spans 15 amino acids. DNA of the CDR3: TGTGCCAGCAGCACCGGACAGGACTCTGGAAACACCATATATTTT. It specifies CASSTGQDSGNTIYF.

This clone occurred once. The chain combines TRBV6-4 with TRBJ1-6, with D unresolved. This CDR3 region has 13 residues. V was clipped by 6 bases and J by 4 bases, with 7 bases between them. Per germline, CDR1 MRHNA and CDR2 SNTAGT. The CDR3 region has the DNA TGTGCCAGCAGCCCAGATTATAATTCACCCCTCCACTTT. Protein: CASSPDYNSPLHF.

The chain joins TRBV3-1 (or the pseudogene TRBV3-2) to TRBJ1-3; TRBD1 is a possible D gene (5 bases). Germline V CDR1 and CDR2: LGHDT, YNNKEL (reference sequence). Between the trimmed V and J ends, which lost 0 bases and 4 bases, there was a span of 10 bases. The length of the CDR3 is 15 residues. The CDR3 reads CASSQDGGSGNTIYF. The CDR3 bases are TGTGCCAGCAGCCAAGACGGGGGGTCGGGAAACACCATATATTTT.

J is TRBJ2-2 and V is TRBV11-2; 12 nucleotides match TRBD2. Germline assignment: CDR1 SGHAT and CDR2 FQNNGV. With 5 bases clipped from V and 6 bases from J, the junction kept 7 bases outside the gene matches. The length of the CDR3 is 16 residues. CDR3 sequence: CASSRTSGAGAGELFF. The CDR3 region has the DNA TGTGCCAGCAGCCGGACTAGCGGGGCGGGGGCCGGGGAGCTGTTTTTT.

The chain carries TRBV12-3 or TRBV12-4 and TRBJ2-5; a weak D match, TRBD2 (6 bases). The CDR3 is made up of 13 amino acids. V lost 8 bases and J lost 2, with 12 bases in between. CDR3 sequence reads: CASHSGSQETQYF. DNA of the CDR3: TGTGCCAGCCATAGCGGTTCTCAAGAGACCCAGTACTTC.

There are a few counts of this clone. The CDR3 here is CASSFTGSNQPQHF. The CDR3 nucleotides read TGTGCCAGCAGTTTCACAGGGAGCAATCAGCCCCAGCATTTT. The gene calls are TRBV14 and TRBJ1-5; tentative D call: TRBD1 (6 bases). Germline CDR1 and CDR2: SGHDN and FVKESK. V lost 6 bases, J lost 1 base, and 10 bases lay in between. The CDR3 runs 14 residues.

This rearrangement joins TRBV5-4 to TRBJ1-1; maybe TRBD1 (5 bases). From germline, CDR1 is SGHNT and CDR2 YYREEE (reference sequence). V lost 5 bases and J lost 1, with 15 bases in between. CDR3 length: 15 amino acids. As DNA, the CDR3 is TGTGCCAGCAGGCCTCTACAGGCGGGGAACACTGAAGCTTTCTTT. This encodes CASRPLQAGNTEAFF.

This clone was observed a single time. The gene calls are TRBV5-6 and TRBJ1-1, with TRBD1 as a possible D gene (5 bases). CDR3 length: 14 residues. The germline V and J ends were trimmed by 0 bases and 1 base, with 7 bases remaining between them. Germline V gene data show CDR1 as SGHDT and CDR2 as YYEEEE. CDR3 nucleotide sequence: TGTGCCAGCAGCTTGGTAACAGGGAACACTGAAGCTTTCTTT. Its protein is CASSLVTGNTEAFF. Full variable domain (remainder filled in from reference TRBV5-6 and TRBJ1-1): DAGVTQSPTHLIKTRGQQVTLRCSPKSGHDTVSWYQQALGQGPQFIFQYYEEEERQRGNFPDRFSGHQFPNYSSELNVNALLLGDSALYLCASSLVTGNTEAFFGQGTRLTVV.

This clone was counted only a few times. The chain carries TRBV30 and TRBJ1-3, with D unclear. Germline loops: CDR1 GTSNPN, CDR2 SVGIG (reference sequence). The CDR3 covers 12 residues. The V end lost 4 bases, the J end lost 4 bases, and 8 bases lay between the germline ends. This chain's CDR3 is CAWNRPGNTIYF. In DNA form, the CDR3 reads TGTGCCTGGAACCGACCGGGAAACACCATATATTTT.

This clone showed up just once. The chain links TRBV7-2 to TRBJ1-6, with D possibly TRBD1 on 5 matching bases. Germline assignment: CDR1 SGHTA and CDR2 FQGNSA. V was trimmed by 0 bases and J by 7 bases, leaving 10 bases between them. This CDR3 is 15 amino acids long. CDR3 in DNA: TGTGCCAGCAGCTTAGCAGGCAGGGAGAATTCACCCCTCCACTTT. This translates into CASSLAGRENSPLHF.

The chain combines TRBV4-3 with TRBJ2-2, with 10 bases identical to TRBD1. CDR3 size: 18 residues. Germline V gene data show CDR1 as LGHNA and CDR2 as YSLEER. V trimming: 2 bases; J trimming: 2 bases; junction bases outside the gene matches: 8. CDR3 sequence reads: CASSQHPTTGGNTGELFF. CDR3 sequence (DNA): TGCGCCAGCAGCCAACACCCGACGACAGGGGGCAACACCGGGGAGCTGTTTTTT.

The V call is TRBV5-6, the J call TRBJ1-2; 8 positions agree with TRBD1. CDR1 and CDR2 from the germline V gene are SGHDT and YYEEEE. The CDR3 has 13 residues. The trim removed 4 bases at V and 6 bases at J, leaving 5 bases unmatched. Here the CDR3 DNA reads TGTGCCAGCAGCCCGGACAGGGAGGATGGCTACACCTTC. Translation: CASSPDREDGYTF.

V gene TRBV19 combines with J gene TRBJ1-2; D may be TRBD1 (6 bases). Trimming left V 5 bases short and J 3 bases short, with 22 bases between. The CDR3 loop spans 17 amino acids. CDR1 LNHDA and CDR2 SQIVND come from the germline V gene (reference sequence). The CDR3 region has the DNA TGTGCCAGTAGTTTTTATCGTGGGGGGGCCCGGGACTATGGCTACACCTTC. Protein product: CASSFYRGGARDYGYTF.

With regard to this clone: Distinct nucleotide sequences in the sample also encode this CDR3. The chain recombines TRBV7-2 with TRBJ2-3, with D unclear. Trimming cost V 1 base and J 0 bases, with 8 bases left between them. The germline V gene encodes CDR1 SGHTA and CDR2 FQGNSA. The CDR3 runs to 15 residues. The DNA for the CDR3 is TGTGCCAGCAGCTTAGTTGGTACTAGCACAGATACGCAGTATTTT. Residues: CASSLVGTSTDTQYF.

CDR3 bases: TGCAGCGTTGAGCTCGATTACGAGCAGTACTTC. Protein sequence: CSVELDYEQYF. J is TRBJ2-7 and V is TRBV29-1; D not certain. The CDR3 is made up of 11 amino acids. V lost 3 bases and J lost 4, with 7 bases in between. Germline V gene lookup returns CDR1 SQVTM and CDR2 ANQGSEA.

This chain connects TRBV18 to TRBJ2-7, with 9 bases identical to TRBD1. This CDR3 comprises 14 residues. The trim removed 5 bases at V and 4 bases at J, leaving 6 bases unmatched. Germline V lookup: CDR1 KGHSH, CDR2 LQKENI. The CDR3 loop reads CASSATGGLYEQYF. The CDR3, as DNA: TGTGCCAGCTCAGCAACAGGGGGCTTGTACGAGCAGTACTTC. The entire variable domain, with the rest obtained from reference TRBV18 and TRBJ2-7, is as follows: NAGVMQNPRHLVRRRGQEARLRCSPMKGHSHVYWYRQLPEEGLKFMVYLQKENIIDESGMPKERFSAEFPKEGPSILRIQQVVRGDSAAYFCASSATGGLYEQYFGPGTRLTVT.

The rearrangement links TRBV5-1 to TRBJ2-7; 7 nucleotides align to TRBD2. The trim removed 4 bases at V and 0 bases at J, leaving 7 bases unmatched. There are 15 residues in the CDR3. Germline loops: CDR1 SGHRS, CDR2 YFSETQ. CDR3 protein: CASSIQGGSSYEQYF. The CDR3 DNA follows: TGCGCCAGCAGCATCCAGGGAGGGAGCTCCTACGAGCAGTACTTC.

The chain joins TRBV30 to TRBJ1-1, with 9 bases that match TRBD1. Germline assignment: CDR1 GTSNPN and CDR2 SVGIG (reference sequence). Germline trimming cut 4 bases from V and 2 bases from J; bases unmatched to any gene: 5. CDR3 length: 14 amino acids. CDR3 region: CAWTHRGLNTEAFF. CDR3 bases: TGTGCCTGGACCCACAGGGGGCTAAACACTGAAGCTTTCTTT.

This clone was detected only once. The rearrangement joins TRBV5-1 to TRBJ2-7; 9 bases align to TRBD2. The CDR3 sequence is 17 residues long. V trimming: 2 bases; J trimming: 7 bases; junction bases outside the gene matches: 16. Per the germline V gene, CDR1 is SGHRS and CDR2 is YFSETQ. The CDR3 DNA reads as TGCGCCAGCAGCTTCACTCAATTAGCGGGGGCGTCGCGGGAGCAGTACTTC. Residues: CASSFTQLAGASREQYF.

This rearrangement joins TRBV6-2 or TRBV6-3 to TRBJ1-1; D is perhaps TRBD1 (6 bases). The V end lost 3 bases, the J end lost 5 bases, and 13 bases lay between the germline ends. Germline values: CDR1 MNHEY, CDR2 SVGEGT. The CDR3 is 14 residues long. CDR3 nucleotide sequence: TGTGCCAGCAGTTATTTGGGGGCGGGAACTGAAGCTTTCTTT. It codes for CASSYLGAGTEAFF.

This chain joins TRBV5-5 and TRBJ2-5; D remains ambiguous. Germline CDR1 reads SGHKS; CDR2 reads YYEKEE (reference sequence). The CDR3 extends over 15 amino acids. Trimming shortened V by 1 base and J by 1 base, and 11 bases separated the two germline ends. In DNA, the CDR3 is TGTGCCAGCAGCTTGTACGCAGACTCCCAAGAGACCCAGTACTTC. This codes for CASSLYADSQETQYF.

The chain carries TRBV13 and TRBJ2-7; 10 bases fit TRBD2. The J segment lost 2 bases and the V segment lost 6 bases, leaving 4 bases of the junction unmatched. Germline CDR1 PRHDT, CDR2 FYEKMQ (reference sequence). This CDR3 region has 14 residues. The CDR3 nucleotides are TGTGCCAGCAGGTCGACTAGCGGGCCCTACGAGCAGTACTTC. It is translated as CASRSTSGPYEQYF.

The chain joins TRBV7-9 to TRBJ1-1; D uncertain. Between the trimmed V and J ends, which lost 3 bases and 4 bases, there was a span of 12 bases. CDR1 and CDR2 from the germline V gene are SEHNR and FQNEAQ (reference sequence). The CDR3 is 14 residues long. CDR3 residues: CASSFEGLGTEAFF. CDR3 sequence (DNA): TGTGCCAGCAGCTTTGAGGGTTTGGGCACTGAAGCTTTCTTT.

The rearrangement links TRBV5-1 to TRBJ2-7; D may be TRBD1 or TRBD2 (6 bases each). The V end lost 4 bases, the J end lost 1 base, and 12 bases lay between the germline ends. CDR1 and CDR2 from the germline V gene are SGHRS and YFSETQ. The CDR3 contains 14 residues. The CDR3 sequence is CASSTGGGSYEQYF. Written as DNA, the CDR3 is TGCGCCAGCAGCACAGGAGGGGGATCCTACGAGCAGTACTTC.

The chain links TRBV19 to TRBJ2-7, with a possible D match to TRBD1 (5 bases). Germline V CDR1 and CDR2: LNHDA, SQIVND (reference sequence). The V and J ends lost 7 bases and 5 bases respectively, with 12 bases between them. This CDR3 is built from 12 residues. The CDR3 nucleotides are TGTGCCAGTAAGGGCAGGGCGAACGAGCAGTACTTC. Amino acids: CASKGRANEQYF. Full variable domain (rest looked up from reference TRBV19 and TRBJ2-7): DGGITQSPKYLFRKEGQNVTLSCEQNLNHDAMYWYRQDPGQGLRLIYYSQIVNDFQKGDIAEGYSVSREKKESFPLTVTSAQKNPTAFYLCASKGRANEQYFGPGTRLTVT.

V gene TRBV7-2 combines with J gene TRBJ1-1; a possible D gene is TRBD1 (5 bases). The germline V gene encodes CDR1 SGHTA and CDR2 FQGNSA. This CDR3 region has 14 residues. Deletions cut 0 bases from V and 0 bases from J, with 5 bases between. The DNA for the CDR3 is TGTGCCAGCAGCTTAGCGGGGGTGAACACTGAAGCTTTCTTT. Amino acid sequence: CASSLAGVNTEAFF.

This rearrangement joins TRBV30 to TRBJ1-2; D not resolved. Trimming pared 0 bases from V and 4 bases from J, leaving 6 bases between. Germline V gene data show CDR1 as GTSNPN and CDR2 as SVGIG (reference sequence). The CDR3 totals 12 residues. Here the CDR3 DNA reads TGTGCCTGGAGTGTACCCCCCTATGGCTACACCTTC. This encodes CAWSVPPYGYTF. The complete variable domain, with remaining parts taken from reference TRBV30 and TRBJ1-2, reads SQTIHQWPATLVQPVGSPLSLECTVEGTSNPNLYWYRQAAGRGLQLLFYSVGIGQISSEVPQNLSASRPQDRQFILSSKKLLLSDSGFYLCAWSVPPYGYTFGSGTRLTVV.

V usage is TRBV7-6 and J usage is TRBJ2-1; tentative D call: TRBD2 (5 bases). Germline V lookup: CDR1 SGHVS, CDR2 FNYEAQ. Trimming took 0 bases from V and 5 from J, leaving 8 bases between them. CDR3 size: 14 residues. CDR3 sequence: CASSLASGNNEQFF. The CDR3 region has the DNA TGTGCCAGCAGCTTAGCTTCGGGGAACAATGAGCAGTTCTTC.